This TCR beta chain was captured in a study of blood T cell repertoires in COVID-19 (dated by TCRdb to 2020 to 2021). With regard to the full study: Collaborator samples came from the United States, Italy and Spain and covered acute and convalescent phases of COVID-19. The material from the prospective study consisted of cDNA or gDNA derived from T cells, B-cell-depleted T cells, or PBMCs. Subjects who had been exposed to COVID-19, were actively infected with it, or had recovered from it provided the deeply sampled blood TCRbeta repertoires that made up the dataset. Sample metadata almost always included a de-identified subject ID, COVID-19 status, age in years and sex. A freely available public database, intended as a resource for researchers studying the immune response to SARS-CoV-2, is where the repertoires were released. Samples came from the ongoing ImmuneRACE study (first 160 participants) plus 1,254 subjects from 6 global collaborators. Where available, HLA class I and class II types were obtained from metadata supplied by the sample provider rather than from assay-based typing. Study-wide conclusions, independent of this receptor: The amount of clinical and demographic metadata varied by source and participant and was provided uncurated.

The immunoSEQ Assay, a bias-controlled multiplex PCR, was used to amplify TCRbeta CDR3 regions from genomic DNA. Turning to the authors' computational methods: Nucleated cell counts per sample were estimated from amplification of reference gene primers within the assay. Sequence reads were collapsed and filtered to measure the absolute abundance of every unique TCRbeta CDR3 rearrangement. For each sample, productive Simpson clonality was calculated by taking the square root of Simpson's diversity index across productive rearrangements. Not all clones reach the TCRdb copy of this immuneACCESS table, which keeps in-frame sequences only. Checked studies attribute under half of the gap to unresolved V genes and leave the rest unexplained. For V, J and clone size, that table is used; D and trimming come from the DNA. In all, the sample holds around 31,000 clones, and roughly 86% of those were seen once. Roughly 7.7% of the sample is held by the ten biggest clonotypes.

Remarks on this clone: Its cognate antigen has yet to be identified. No quality values exist for individual bases; no much larger clone is one base distant.

At one collaborating source in Seattle, patients were enrolled during active infection and were followed longitudinally through the course of disease. Each collaborating institution followed its own protocols to collect whole blood in K2EDTA tubes. For TCRbeta analysis, collaborators shipped samples in one of three forms: frozen whole blood, isolated PBMCs, or DNA extracted from either of those sample types. This receptor was identified in a man aged 60-69 years with COVID-19, enrolled during active disease. The source material was peripheral blood.

The nucleotides are TGCGCCAGCAGCCCAAACCAAGCTAGCGAAAATCCCTACGAGCAGTACTTC. Its protein reads: CASSPNQASENPYEQYF. The chain is made from TRBV5-1 and TRBJ2-7, with a tentative D gene TRBD2 over 6 matching bases. The germline V gene provides CDR1 SGHRS and CDR2 YFSETQ. At the junction V is shortened by 4 bases and J by 2 bases, with 22 bases in between. The CDR3 runs 17 amino acids, cysteine and phenylalanine included. Only CDR3 DNA remains: 51 bases, in frame from the first base.